The rows below give T cell receptor beta chains drawn from one sample of a study of T cell responses to AZD1222 COVID-19 vaccine. Some clones are missing from TCRdb's copy, which holds only in-frame ones; the method was immunoSEQ multiplex PCR. This sample has 180,000 or so clones, with about 90% found just once. This sample comprised peripheral blood, obtained 28 days after the second dose of the MenACWY control vaccine. The origin of the receptors is an adult who received the MenACWY meningococcal vaccine as a control. Both conserved end residues are part of each CDR3. The D gene is left open where the match is weak. Size is omitted from some rows. Given values are once, few, many or a class for expanded clones.

d_call: NA
v_call: TRBV20-1
clone_size: NA
j_call: TRBJ2-7
cdr3_aa: CSVVSQGEQYF
cdr3_nt: TGCAGTGTCGTGAGTCAAGGAGAGCAGTACTTC

d_call: TRBD2
v_call: TRBV9
clone_size: NA
j_call: TRBJ2-1
cdr3_aa: CASSVVGTSARSYNEQFF
cdr3_nt: TGTGCCAGCAGCGTAGTCGGGACTAGCGCACGCTCCTACAATGAGCAGTTCTTC

d_call: NA
v_call: TRBV27
clone_size: NA
j_call: TRBJ1-2
cdr3_aa: CASSFSPPGQGYTF
cdr3_nt: TGTGCCAGCAGTTTCTCTCCCCCGGGTCAGGGCTACACCTTC

d_call: NA
v_call: TRBV10-3
clone_size: NA
j_call: TRBJ2-7
cdr3_aa: CALSLGRSPYEQYF
cdr3_nt: TGTGCCCTATCCCTTGGCCGGAGTCCCTACGAGCAGTACTTC

d_call: NA
v_call: TRBV9
clone_size: NA
j_call: TRBJ2-7
cdr3_aa: CASSVGGTGGAGSYEQYF
cdr3_nt: TGTGCCAGCAGCGTTGGGGGTACCGGAGGGGCCGGGAGCTACGAGCAGTACTTC

d_call: TRBD2
v_call: TRBV3-1/TRBV3-2
clone_size: NA
j_call: TRBJ2-4
cdr3_aa: CASSLTAGGVGVQYF
cdr3_nt: TGTGCCAGCAGCCTCACAGCGGGGGGCGTGGGGGTTCAGTACTTC

d_call: NA
v_call: TRBV7-9
clone_size: NA
j_call: TRBJ2-2
cdr3_aa: CASSLRSGNTGELFF
cdr3_nt: TGTGCCAGCAGCTTACGGAGCGGGAACACCGGGGAGCTGTTTTTT

d_call: NA
v_call: TRBV18
clone_size: NA
j_call: TRBJ2-7
cdr3_aa: CASSPGALDSTGEQYF
cdr3_nt: TGTGCCAGCTCACCCGGAGCACTAGACTCAACGGGGGAGCAGTACTTC

d_call: NA
v_call: TRBV28
clone_size: NA
j_call: TRBJ1-5
cdr3_aa: CASYGVPNQPQHF
cdr3_nt: TGTGCCAGTTACGGAGTACCTAATCAGCCCCAGCATTTT

d_call: NA
v_call: TRBV12-3/TRBV12-4
clone_size: NA
j_call: TRBJ2-5
cdr3_aa: CASSRVGETQYF
cdr3_nt: TGTGCCAGCAGTCGAGTTGGCGAGACCCAGTACTTC

d_call: NA
v_call: TRBV11-2
clone_size: NA
j_call: TRBJ2-7
cdr3_aa: CASSLQRSVGIDYEQYF
cdr3_nt: TGTGCCAGCAGCTTGCAGCGCAGTGTAGGTATAGACTACGAGCAGTACTTC

d_call: NA
v_call: TRBV7-9
clone_size: NA
j_call: TRBJ1-5
cdr3_aa: CASSLQGKDQPQHF
cdr3_nt: TGTGCCAGCAGCTTACAGGGGAAAGATCAGCCCCAGCATTTT

d_call: TRBD1
v_call: TRBV10-1
clone_size: NA
j_call: TRBJ2-3
cdr3_aa: CASREGQGQGTQYF
cdr3_nt: TGCGCCAGCAGGGAAGGACAGGGTCAGGGTACGCAGTATTTT

d_call: TRBD2
v_call: TRBV24-1
clone_size: NA
j_call: TRBJ2-3
cdr3_aa: CATSDRASGNTDTQYF
cdr3_nt: TGTGCCACCAGTGATCGAGCTAGCGGTAACACAGATACGCAGTATTTT

d_call: NA
v_call: TRBV19
clone_size: NA
j_call: TRBJ1-5
cdr3_aa: CASSMGGSSGAQHF
cdr3_nt: TGTGCCAGTAGTATGGGTGGCTCCTCTGGGGCCCAGCATTTT

d_call: NA
v_call: TRBV4-3
clone_size: NA
j_call: TRBJ2-7
cdr3_aa: CASSQEGRGRGPYEQYF
cdr3_nt: TGCGCCAGCAGCCAAGAGGGCCGGGGAAGGGGACCCTACGAGCAGTACTTC

d_call: NA
v_call: TRBV13
clone_size: NA
j_call: TRBJ1-6
cdr3_aa: CASSGGPTPGVVNSPLHF
cdr3_nt: TGTGCCAGCAGCGGGGGACCGACTCCCGGGGTCGTCAATTCACCCCTCCACTTT

d_call: NA
v_call: TRBV20-1
clone_size: NA
j_call: TRBJ1-1
cdr3_aa: CSVRGNTEAFF
cdr3_nt: TGCAGTGTTAGGGGGAACACTGAAGCTTTCTTT

d_call: NA
v_call: TRBV19
clone_size: NA
j_call: TRBJ1-1
cdr3_aa: CASTLGTGNTEAFF
cdr3_nt: TGTGCCAGTACCCTAGGGACGGGGAACACTGAAGCTTTCTTT

d_call: TRBD1
v_call: TRBV6-5
clone_size: once
j_call: TRBJ1-2
cdr3_aa: CASSYSGVGGDYGYTF
cdr3_nt: TGTGCCAGCAGTTACTCGGGGGTAGGGGGCGACTATGGCTACACCTTC

d_call: TRBD1
v_call: TRBV5-4
clone_size: NA
j_call: TRBJ1-1
cdr3_aa: CASSVQGPEAFF
cdr3_nt: TGTGCCAGCAGCGTACAGGGGCCTGAAGCTTTCTTT

d_call: NA
v_call: TRBV4-3
clone_size: NA
j_call: TRBJ1-2
cdr3_aa: CASSQETTGRGYTF
cdr3_nt: TGCGCCAGCAGCCAGGAGACGACGGGGAGAGGCTACACCTTC

d_call: NA
v_call: TRBV30
clone_size: few
j_call: TRBJ2-7
cdr3_aa: CAWRRSPGAVYEQYF
cdr3_nt: TGTGCCTGGAGGAGATCCCCAGGGGCGGTCTACGAGCAGTACTTC

d_call: NA
v_call: TRBV28
clone_size: NA
j_call: TRBJ1-5
cdr3_aa: CASSFIGQQPQHF
cdr3_nt: TGTGCCAGCAGTTTTATAGGGCAGCAGCCCCAGCATTTT

d_call: TRBD1
v_call: TRBV5-1
clone_size: NA
j_call: TRBJ1-2
cdr3_aa: CASSLGDREHGYTF
cdr3_nt: TGCGCCAGCAGCTTGGGGGACAGGGAACATGGCTACACCTTC

d_call: NA
v_call: TRBV13
clone_size: NA
j_call: TRBJ2-7
cdr3_aa: CASSFGGKPYEQYF
cdr3_nt: TGTGCCAGCAGCTTTGGGGGGAAACCGTACGAGCAGTACTTC

d_call: NA
v_call: TRBV6-5
clone_size: NA
j_call: TRBJ1-2
cdr3_aa: CASSYSSGDHYGYTF
cdr3_nt: TGTGCCAGCAGTTACTCTTCGGGGGATCATTATGGCTACACCTTC

d_call: TRBD2
v_call: TRBV27
clone_size: NA
j_call: TRBJ2-7
cdr3_aa: CASSPFDPSLAGVSEQYF
cdr3_nt: TGTGCCAGCAGTCCCTTCGACCCCTCCCTAGCGGGAGTTTCCGAGCAGTACTTC

d_call: NA
v_call: TRBV28
clone_size: once
j_call: TRBJ1-6
cdr3_aa: CASGNRDSPLHF
cdr3_nt: TGTGCCAGCGGTAACAGGGATTCACCCCTCCACTTT

d_call: TRBD1
v_call: TRBV18
clone_size: NA
j_call: TRBJ1-2
cdr3_aa: CASSDGTGIVGYTF
cdr3_nt: TGTGCCAGCTCAGACGGGACAGGGATTGTGGGCTACACCTTC